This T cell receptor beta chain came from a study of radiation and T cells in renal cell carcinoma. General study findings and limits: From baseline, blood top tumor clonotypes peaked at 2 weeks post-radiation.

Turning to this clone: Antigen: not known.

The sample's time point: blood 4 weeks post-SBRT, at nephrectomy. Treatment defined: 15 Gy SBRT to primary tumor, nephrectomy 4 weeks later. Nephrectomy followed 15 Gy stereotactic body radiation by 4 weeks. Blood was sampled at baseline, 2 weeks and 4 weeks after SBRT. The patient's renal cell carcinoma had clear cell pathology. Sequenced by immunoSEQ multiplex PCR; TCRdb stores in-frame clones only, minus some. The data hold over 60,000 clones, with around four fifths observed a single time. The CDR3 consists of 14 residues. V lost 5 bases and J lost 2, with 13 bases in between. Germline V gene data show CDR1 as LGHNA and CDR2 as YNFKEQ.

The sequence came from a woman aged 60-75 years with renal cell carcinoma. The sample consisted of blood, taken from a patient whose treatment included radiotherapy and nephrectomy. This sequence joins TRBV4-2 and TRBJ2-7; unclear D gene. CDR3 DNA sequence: TGTGCCAGCAGCTTGGATGGGGAAGCCTACGAGCAGTACTTC. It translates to CASSLDGEAYEQYF.